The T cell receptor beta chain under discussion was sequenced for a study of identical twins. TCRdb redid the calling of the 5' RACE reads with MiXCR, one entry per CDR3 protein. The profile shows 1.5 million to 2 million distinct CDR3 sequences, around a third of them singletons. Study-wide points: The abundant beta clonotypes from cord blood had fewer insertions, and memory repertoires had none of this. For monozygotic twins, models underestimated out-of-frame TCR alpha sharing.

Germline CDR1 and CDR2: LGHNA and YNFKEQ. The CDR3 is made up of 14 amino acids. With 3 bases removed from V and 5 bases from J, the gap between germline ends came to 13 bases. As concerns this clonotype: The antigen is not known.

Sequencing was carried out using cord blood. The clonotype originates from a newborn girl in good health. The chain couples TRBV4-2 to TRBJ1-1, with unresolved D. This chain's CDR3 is CASSQSLWRTEAFF. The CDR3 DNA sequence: TGTGCCAGCAGCCAGTCCCTTTGGAGGACTGAAGCTTTCTTT.